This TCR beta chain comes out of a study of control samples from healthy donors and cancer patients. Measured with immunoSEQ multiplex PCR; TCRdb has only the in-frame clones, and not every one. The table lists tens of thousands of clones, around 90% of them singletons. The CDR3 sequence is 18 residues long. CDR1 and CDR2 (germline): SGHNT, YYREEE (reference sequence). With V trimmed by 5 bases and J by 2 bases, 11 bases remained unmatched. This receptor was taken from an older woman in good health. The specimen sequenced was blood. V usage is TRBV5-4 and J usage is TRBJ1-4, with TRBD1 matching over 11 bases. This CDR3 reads CASSPGQGARLTNEKLFF. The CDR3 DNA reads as TGTGCCAGCAGTCCTGGACAGGGGGCGCGTTTGACTAATGAAAAACTGTTTTTT.